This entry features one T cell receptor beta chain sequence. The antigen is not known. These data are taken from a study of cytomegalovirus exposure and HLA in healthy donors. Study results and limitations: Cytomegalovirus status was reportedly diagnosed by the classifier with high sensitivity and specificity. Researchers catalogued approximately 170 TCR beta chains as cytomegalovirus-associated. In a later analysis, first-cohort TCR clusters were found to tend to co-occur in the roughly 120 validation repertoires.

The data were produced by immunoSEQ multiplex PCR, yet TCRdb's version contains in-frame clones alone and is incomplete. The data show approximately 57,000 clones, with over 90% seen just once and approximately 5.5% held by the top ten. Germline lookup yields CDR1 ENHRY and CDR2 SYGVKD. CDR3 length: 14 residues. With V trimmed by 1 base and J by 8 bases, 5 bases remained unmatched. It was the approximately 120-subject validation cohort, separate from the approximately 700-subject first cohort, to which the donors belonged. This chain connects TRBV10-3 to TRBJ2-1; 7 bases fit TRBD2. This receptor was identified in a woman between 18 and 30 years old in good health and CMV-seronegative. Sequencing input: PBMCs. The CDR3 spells CAISEFTGGDEQFF. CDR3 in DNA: TGTGCCATCAGTGAGTTCACGGGGGGAGATGAGCAGTTCTTC.